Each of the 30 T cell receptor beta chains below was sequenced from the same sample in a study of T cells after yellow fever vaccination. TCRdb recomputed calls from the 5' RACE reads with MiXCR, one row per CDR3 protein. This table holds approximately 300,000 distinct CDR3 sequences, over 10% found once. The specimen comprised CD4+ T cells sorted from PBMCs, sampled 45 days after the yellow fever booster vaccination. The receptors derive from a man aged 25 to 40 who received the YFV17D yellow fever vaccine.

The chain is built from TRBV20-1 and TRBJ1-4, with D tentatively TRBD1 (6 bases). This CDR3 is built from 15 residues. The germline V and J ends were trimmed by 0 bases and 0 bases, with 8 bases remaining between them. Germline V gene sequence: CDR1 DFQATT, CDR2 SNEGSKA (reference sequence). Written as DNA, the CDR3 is TGCAGTGCTAGAGATGGGGGCACAACTAATGAAAAACTGTTTTTT. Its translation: CSARDGGTTNEKLFF.

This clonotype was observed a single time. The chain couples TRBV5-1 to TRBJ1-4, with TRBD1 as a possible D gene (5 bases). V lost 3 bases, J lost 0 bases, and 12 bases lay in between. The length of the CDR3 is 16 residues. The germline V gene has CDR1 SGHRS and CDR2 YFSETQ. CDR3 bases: TGCGCCAGCAGCTCTGGGACGGCCACAACTAATGAAAAACTGTTTTTT. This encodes CASSSGTATTNEKLFF.

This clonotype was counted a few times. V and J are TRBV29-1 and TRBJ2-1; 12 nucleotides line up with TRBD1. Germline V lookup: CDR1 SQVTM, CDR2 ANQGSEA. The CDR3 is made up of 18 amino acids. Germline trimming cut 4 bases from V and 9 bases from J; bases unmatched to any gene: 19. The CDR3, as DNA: TGCAGCGTTGTAGGGACAGGGGGCGAGGGCATCGTCTTCAGTGAGCAGTTCTTC. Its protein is CSVVGTGGEGIVFSEQFF.

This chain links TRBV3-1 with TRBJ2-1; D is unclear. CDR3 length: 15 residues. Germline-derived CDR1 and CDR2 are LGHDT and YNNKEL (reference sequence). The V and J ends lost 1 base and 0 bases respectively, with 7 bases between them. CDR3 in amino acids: CASSQGYRSYNEQFF. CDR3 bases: TGTGCCAGCAGCCAAGGTTACCGCTCCTACAATGAGCAGTTCTTC.

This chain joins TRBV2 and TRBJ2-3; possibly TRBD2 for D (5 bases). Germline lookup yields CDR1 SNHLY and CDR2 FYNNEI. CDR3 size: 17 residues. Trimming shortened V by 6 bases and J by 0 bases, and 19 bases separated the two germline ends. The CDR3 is CASRALGSGISTDTQYF. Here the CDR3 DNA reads TGTGCCAGCAGAGCTTTGGGGAGCGGCATTAGCACAGATACGCAGTATTTT.

In DNA, the CDR3 is TGTGCCAGCAGGTTCGGCGGAAATTACAATGAGCAGTTCTTC. This encodes CASRFGGNYNEQFF. The V gene is TRBV12-3 or TRBV12-4, the J gene TRBJ2-1, with no clear D. The V end lost 6 bases, the J end lost 4 bases, and 13 bases lay between the germline ends. The CDR3 length is 14 residues.

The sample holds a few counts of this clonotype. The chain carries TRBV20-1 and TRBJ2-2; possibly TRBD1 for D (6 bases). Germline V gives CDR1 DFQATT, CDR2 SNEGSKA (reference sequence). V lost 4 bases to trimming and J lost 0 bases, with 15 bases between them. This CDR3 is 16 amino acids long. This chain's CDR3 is CSAKTSGTTNTGELFF. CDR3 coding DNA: TGCAGTGCTAAAACATCCGGGACAACGAACACCGGGGAGCTGTTTTTT.

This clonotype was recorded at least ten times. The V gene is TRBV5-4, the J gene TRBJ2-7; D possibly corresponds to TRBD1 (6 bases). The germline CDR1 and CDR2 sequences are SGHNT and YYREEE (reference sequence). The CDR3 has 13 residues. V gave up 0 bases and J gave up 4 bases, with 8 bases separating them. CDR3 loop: CASSLDREYEQYF. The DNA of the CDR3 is TGTGCCAGCAGCTTGGACAGGGAGTACGAGCAGTACTTC.

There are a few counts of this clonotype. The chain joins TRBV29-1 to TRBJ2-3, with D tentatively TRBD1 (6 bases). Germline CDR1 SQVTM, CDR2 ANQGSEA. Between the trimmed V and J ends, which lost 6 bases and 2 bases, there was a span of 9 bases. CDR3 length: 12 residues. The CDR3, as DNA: TGCAGCGTACAGGGTGACACAGATACGCAGTATTTT. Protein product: CSVQGDTDTQYF.

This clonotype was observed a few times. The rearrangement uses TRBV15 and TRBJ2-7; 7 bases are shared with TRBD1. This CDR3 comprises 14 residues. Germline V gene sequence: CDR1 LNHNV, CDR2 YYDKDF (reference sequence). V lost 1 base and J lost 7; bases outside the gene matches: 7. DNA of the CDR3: TGTGCCACCAGCAGAGCGGACAGGCCGGGGGAGCAGTACTTC. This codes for CATSRADRPGEQYF.

CDR3 residues: CASRSTSGRAQTDTQYF. The CDR3 nucleotides read TGTGCCAGCAGGTCAACTAGCGGGAGGGCCCAGACAGATACGCAGTATTTT. This chain links TRBV11-2 with TRBJ2-3; 13 nucleotides agree with TRBD2. Per germline, CDR1 SGHAT and CDR2 FQNNGV. Trimming cost V 6 bases and J 3 bases; bases outside gene matches: 9. The CDR3 loop spans 17 amino acids.

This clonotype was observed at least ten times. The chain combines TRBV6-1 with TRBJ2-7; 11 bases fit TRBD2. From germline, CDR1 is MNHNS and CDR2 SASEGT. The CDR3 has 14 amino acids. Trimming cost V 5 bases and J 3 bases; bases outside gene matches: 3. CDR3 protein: CASSKTSGDYEQYF. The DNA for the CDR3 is TGTGCCAGCAGTAAGACTAGCGGGGACTACGAGCAGTACTTC.

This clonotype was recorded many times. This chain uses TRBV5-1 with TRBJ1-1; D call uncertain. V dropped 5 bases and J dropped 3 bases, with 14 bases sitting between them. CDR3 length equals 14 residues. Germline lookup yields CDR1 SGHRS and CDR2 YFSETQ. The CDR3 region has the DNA TGCGCCAGCAGTTCAAGGGCGGGAGACACTGAAGCTTTCTTT. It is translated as CASSSRAGDTEAFF.

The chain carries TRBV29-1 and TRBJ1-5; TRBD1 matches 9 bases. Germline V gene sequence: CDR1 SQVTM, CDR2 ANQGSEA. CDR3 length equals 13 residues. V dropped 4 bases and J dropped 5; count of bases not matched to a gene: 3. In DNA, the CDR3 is TGCAGCGTTGGTGACAGGGGGGATCAGCCCCAGCATTTT. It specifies CSVGDRGDQPQHF.

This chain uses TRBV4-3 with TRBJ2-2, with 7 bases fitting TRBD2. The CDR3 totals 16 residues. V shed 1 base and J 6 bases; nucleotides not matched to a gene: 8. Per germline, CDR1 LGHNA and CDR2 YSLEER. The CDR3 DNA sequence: TGCGCCAGCAGCCAAGTGGTGGGAGGGCCGGCCGGGGAGCTGTTTTTT. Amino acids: CASSQVVGGPAGELFF.

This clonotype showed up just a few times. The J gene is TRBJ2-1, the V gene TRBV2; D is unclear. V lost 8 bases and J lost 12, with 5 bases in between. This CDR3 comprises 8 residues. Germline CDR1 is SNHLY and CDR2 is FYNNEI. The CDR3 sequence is CASGPQFF. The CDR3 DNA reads TGTGCCAGCGGACCGCAGTTCTTC.

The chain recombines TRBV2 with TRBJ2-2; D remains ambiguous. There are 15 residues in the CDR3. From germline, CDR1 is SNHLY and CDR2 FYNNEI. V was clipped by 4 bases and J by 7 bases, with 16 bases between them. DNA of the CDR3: TGTGCCAGCAGTGGGGTTCTAACCGTCGGCGGGGAGCTGTTTTTT. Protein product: CASSGVLTVGGELFF.

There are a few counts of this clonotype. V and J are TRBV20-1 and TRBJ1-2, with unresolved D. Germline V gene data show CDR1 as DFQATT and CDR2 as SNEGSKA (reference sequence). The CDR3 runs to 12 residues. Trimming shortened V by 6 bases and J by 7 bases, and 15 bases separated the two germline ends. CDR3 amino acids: CSAMPGASGYTF. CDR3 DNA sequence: TGCAGTGCCATGCCCGGTGCCAGTGGCTACACCTTC.

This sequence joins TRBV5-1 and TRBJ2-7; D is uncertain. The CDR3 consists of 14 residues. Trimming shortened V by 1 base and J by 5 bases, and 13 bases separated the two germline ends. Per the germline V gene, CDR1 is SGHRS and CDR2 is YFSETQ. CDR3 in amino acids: CASSLRSSVDEQYF. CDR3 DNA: TGCGCCAGCAGCTTGCGCAGTTCTGTCGACGAGCAGTACTTC.

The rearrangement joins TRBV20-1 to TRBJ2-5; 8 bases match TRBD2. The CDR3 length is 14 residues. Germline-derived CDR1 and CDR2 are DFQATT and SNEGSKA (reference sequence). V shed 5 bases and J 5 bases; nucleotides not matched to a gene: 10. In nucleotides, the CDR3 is TGCAGTGCTGCCCCCCCGGGAGGGCTGGAGACCCAGTACTTC. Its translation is CSAAPPGGLETQYF.

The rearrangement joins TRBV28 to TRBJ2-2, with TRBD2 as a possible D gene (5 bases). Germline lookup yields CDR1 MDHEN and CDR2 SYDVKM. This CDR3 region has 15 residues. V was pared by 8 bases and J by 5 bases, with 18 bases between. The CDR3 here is CASHGEGEGTGELFF. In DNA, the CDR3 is TGTGCCAGCCACGGAGAGGGAGAAGGAACCGGGGAGCTGTTTTTT.

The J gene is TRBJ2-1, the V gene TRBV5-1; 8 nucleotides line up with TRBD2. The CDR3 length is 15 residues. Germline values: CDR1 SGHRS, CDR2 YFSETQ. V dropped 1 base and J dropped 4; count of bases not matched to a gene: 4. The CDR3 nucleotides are TGCGCCAGCAGCTTGTCTGCGGGAGGATACAATGAGCAGTTCTTC. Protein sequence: CASSLSAGGYNEQFF.

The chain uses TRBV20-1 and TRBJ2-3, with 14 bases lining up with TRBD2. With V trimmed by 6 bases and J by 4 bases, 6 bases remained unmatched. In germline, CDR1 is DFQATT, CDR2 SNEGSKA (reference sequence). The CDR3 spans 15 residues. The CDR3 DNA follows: TGCAGTGCCCAGGGACTAGCGGGAGTTTCAGATACGCAGTATTTT. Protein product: CSAQGLAGVSDTQYF.

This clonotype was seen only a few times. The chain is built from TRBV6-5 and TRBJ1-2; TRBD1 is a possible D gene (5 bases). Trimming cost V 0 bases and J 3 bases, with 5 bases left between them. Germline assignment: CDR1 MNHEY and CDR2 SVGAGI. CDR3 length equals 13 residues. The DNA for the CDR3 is TGTGCCAGCAGTTACTCACAGGACTATGGCTACACCTTC. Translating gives CASSYSQDYGYTF.

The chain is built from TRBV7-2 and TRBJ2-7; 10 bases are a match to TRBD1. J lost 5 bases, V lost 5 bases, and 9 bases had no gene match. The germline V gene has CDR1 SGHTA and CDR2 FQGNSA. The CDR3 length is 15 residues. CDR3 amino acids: CASSAGQGKIHEQYF. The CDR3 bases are TGTGCCAGCAGCGCGGGACAGGGGAAGATCCACGAGCAGTACTTC.

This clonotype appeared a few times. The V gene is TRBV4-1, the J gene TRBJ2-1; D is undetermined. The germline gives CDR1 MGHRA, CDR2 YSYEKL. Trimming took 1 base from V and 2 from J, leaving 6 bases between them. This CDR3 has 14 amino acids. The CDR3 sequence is CASSQGITYNEQFF. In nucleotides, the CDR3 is TGCGCCAGCAGCCAAGGGATTACCTACAATGAGCAGTTCTTC.

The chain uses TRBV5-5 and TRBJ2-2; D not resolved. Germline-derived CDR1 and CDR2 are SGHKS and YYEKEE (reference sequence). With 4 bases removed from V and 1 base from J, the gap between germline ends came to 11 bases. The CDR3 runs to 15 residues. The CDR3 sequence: CASSQARQNTGELFF. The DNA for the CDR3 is TGTGCCAGCAGCCAGGCTAGACAGAACACCGGGGAGCTGTTTTTT.

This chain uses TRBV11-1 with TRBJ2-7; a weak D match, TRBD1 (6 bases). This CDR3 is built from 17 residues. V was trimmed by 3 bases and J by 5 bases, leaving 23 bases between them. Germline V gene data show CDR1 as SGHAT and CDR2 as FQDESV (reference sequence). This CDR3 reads CASSLFMSGQMGHEQYF. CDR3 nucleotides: TGTGCCAGCAGCTTGTTTATGTCTGGACAGATGGGCCACGAGCAGTACTTC.

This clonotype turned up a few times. The CDR3 region has the DNA TGCGCCAGCAGCTTGGAAGGGCGGTCTTCCGAGCAGTACTTC. The encoded protein is CASSLEGRSSEQYF. The chain couples TRBV5-1 to TRBJ2-7; D is unclear. Germline V lookup: CDR1 SGHRS, CDR2 YFSETQ. Trimming took off 0 bases at V and 6 bases at J, with 13 bases between the two ends. This CDR3 contains 14 residues.

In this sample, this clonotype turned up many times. CDR3 in amino acids: CSAESRANYGYTF. For the CDR3, the DNA is TGCAGTGCCGAGAGTCGGGCTAACTATGGCTACACCTTC. The chain combines TRBV20-1 with TRBJ1-2, with D hard to call. Trimming stripped 6 bases from V and 0 bases from J, with 11 bases between. This CDR3 has 13 residues. Germline values: CDR1 DFQATT, CDR2 SNEGSKA (reference sequence).